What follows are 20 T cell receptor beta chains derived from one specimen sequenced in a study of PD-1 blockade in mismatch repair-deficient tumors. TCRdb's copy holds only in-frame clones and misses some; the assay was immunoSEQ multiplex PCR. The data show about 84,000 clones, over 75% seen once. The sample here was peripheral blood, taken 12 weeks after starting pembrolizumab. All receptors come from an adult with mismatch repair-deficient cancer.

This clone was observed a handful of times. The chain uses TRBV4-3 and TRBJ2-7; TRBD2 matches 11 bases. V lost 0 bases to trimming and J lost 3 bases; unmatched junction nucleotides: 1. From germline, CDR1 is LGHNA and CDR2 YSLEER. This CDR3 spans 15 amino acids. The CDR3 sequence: CASSQDTSGSYEQYF. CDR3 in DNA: TGCGCCAGCAGCCAAGACACTAGCGGGAGCTACGAGCAGTACTTC.

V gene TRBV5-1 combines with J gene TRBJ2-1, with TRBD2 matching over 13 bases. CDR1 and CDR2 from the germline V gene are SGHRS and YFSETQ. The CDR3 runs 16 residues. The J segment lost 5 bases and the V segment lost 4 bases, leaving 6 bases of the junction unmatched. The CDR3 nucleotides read TGCGCCAGCAGCCCCTTAGGACTAGCGGGAGACAATGAGCAGTTCTTC. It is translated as CASSPLGLAGDNEQFF.

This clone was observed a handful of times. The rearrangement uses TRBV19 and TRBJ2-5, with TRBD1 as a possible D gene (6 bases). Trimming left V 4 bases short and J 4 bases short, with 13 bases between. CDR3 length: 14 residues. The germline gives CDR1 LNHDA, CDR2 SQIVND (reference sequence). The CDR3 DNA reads TGTGCCAGTAGTACATCAGGGGAGAGAGAGACCCAGTACTTC. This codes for CASSTSGERETQYF.

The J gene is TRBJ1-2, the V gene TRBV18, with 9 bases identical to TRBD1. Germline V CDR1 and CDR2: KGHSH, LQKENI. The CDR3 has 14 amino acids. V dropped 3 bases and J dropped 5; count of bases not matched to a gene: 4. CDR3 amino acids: CASSPSGQGYGYTF. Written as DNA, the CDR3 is TGTGCCAGCTCACCCTCAGGACAGGGGTATGGCTACACCTTC.

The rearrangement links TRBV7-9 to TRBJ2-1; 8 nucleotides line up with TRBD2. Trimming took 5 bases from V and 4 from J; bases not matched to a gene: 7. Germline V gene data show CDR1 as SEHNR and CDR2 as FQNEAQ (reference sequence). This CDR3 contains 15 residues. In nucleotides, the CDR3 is TGTGCCAGCAGCCCTTTAGCGGGACCATACAATGAGCAGTTCTTC. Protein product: CASSPLAGPYNEQFF.

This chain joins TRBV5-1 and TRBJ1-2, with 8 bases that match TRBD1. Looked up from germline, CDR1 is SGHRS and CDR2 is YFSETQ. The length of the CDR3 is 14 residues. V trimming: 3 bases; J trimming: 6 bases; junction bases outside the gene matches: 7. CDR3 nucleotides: TGCGCCAGCAGCTCCTGGACAGGGTGGGATGGCTACACCTTC. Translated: CASSSWTGWDGYTF.

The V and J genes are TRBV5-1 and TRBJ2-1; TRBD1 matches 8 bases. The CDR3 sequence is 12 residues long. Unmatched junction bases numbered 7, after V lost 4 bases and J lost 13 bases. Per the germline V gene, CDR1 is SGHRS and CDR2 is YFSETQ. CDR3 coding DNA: TGCGCCAGCAGCGGCGGACAGGGCCTTCAGTTCTTC. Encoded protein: CASSGGQGLQFF. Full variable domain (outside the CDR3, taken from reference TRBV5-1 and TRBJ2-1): KAGVTQTPRYLIKTRGQQVTLSCSPISGHRSVSWYQQTPGQGLQFLFEYFSETQRNKGNFPGRFSGRQFSNSRSEMNVSTLELGDSALYLCASSGGQGLQFFGPGTRLTVL.

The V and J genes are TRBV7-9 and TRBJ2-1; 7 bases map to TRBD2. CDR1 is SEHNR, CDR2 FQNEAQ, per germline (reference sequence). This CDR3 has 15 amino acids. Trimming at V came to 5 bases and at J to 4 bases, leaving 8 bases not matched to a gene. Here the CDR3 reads CASSPGTKGYNEQFF. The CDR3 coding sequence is TGTGCCAGCAGCCCCGGGACTAAGGGATACAATGAGCAGTTCTTC.

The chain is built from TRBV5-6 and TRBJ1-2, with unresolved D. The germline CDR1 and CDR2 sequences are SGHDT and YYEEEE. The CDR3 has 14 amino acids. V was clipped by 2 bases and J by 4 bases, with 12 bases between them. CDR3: CASSFKGDFYGYTF. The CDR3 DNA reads TGTGCCAGCAGCTTTAAGGGAGACTTCTATGGCTACACCTTC.

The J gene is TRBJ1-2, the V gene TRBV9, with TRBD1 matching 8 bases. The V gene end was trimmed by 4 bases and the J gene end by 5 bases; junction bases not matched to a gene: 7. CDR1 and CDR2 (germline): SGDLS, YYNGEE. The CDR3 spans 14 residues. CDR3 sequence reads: CASSPVTGVYGYTF. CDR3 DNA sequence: TGTGCCAGCAGCCCCGTGACAGGGGTGTATGGCTACACCTTC.

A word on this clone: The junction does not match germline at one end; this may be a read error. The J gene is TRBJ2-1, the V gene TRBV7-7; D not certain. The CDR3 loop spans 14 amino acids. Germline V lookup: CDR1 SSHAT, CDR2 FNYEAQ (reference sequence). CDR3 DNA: TGTGCTAGCAGCTTATGGGAAGGCGACAATGAGCAGTTCTTC. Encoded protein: CASSLWEGDNEQFF.

The CDR3 loop reads CASSYSQDWLFF. The DNA of the CDR3 is TGTGCCAGCAGTTACTCCCAGGACTGGCTGTTCTTC. This chain joins TRBV6-6 and TRBJ2-1; D is perhaps TRBD2 (5 bases). The CDR3 is made up of 12 amino acids. Germline lookup yields CDR1 MNHNY and CDR2 SVGAGI (reference sequence). The V end was cut by 0 bases, the J end by 15 bases, with 12 bases between.

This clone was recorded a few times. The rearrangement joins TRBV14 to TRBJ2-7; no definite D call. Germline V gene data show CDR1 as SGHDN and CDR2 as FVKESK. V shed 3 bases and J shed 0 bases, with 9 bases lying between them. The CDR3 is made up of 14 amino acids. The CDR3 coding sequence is TGTGCCAGCAGCCAGGCAGGCCGCTCCTACGAGCAGTACTTC. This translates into CASSQAGRSYEQYF.

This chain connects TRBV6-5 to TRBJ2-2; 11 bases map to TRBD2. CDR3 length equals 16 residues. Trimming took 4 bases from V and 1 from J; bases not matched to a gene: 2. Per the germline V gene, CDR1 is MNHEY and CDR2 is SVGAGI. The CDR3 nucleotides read TGTGCCAGCAGTTTACTAGCGGGAGAGAACACCGGGGAGCTGTTTTTT. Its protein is CASSLLAGENTGELFF.

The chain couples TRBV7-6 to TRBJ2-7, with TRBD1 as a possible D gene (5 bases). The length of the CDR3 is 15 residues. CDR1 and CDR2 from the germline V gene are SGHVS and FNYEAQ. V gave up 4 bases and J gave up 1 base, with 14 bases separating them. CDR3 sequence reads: CASSSYPDTSYEQYF. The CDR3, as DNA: TGTGCCAGCAGCTCCTACCCGGACACGTCCTACGAGCAGTACTTC.

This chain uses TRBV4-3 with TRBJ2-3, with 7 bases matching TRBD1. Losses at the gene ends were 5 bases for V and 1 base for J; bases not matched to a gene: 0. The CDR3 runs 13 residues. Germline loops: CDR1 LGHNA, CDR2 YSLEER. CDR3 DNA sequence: TGCGCCAGCAGCAGGGGGCGCACAGATACGCAGTATTTT. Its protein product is CASSRGRTDTQYF.

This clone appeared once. The CDR3 region is CASSTRTGGNQPQHF. The CDR3 DNA is TGTGCCAGCAGCACACGGACAGGTGGGAATCAGCCCCAGCATTTT. The rearrangement joins TRBV7-2 to TRBJ1-5, with TRBD1 matching 7 bases. V lost 5 bases to trimming and J lost 4 bases; unmatched junction nucleotides: 8. Germline CDR1 and CDR2: SGHTA and FQGNSA. This CDR3 is 15 amino acids long.

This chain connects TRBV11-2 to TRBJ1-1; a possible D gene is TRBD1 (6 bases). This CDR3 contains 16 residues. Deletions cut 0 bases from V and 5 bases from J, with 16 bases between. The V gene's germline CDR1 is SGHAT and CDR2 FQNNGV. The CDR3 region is CASSLDGGRRLTEAFF. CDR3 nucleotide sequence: TGTGCCAGCAGCTTAGACGGGGGCCGTAGGTTGACTGAAGCTTTCTTT.

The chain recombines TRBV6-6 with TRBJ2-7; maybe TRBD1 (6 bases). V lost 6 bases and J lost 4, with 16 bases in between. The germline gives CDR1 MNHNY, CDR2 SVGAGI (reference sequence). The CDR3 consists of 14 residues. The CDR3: CASSYTGRTYEQYF. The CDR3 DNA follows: TGTGCCAGCAGCTATACAGGGAGAACTTACGAGCAGTACTTC.

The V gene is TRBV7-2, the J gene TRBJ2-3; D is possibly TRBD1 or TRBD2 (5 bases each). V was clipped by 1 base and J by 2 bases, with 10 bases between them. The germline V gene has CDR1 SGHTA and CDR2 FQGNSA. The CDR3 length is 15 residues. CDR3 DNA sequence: TGTGCCAGCAGCTTAGATGGGGGATTCACAGATACGCAGTATTTT. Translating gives CASSLDGGFTDTQYF.